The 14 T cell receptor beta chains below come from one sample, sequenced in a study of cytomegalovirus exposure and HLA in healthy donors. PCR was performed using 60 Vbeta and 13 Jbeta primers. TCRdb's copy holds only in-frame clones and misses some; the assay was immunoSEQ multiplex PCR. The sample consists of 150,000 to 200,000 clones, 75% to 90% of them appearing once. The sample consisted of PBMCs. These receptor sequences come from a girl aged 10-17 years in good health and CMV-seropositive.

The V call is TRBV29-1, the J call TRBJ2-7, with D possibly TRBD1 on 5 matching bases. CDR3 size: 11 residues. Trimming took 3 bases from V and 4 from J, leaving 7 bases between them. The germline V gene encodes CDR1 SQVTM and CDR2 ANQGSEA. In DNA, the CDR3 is TGCAGCGTTGAGACAGTTTACGAGCAGTACTTC. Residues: CSVETVYEQYF.

CDR3 protein: CASSEFLAGAYNEQFF. CDR3 in DNA: TGCGCCAGCAGTGAGTTCCTAGCGGGAGCATACAATGAGCAGTTCTTC. The V call is TRBV10-1, the J call TRBJ2-1; 10 nucleotides agree with TRBD2. The ends lost 1 base at V and 4 bases at J; junction bases unmatched: 4. The CDR3 spans 16 residues. Germline V lookup: CDR1 WNHNN, CDR2 SYGVQD (reference sequence).

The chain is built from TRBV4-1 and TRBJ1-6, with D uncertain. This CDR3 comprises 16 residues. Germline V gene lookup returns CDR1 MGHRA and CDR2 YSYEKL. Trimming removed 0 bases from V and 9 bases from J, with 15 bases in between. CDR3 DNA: TGCGCCAGCAGCCAAGACGAGTACGTCCTCCGTTCACCCCTCCACTTT. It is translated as CASSQDEYVLRSPLHF.

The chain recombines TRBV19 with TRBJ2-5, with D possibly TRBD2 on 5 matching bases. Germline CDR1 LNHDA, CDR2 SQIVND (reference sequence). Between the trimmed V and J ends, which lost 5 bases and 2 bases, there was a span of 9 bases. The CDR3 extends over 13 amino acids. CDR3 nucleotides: TGTGCCAGTAGTTGGGGAGCACAAGAGACCCAGTACTTC. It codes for CASSWGAQETQYF.

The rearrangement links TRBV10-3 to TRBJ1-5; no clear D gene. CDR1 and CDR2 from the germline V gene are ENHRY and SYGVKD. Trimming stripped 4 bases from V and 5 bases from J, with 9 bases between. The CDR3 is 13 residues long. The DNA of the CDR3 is TGTGCCATCAGTGGGGCGTACGATCAGCCCCAGCATTTT. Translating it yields CAISGAYDQPQHF.

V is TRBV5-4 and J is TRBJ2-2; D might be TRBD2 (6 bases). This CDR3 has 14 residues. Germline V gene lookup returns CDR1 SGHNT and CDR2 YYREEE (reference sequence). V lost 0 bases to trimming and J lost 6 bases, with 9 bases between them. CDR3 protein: CASSLATGAGELFF. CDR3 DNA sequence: TGTGCCAGCAGCTTGGCCACGGGGGCCGGGGAGCTGTTTTTT.

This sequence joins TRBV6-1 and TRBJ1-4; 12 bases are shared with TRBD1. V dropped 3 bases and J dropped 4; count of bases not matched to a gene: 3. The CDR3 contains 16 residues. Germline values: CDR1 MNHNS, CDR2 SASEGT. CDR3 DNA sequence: TGTGCCAGCAGTGAGGGACAGGGGGCTGGTAATGAAAAACTGTTTTTT. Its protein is CASSEGQGAGNEKLFF.

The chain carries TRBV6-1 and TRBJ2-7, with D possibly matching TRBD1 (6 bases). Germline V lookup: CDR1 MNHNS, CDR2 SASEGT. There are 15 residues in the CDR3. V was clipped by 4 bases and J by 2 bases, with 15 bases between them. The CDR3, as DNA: TGTGCCAGCAGTGTCCTGCGGACAGAAACCTACGAGCAGTACTTC. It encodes CASSVLRTETYEQYF.

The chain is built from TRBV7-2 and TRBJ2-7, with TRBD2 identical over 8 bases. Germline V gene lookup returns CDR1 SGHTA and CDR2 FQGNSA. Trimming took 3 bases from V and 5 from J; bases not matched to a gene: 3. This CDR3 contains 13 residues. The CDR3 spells CASSLREDDEQYF. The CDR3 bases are TGTGCCAGCAGCTTGCGGGAGGACGACGAGCAGTACTTC.

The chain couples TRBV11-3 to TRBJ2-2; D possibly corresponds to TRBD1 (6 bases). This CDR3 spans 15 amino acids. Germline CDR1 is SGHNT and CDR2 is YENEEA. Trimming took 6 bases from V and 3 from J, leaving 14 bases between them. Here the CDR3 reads CASSFRAGDTGELFF. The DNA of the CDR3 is TGTGCCAGCAGTTTTAGGGCAGGGGACACCGGGGAGCTGTTTTTT.

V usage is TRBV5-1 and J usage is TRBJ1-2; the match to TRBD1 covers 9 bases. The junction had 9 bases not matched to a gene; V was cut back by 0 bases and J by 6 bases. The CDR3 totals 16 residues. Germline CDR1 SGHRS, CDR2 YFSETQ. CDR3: CASSLVIPTGGDGYTF. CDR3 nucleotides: TGCGCCAGCAGCTTGGTTATCCCGACAGGGGGGGATGGCTACACCTTC.

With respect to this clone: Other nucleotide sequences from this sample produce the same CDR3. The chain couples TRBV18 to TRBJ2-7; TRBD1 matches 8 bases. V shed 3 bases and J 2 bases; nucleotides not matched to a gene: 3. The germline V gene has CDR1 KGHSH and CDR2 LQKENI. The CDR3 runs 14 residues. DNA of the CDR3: TGTGCCAGCTCACCCGGGACAGGCCCCTACGAGCAGTACTTC. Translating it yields CASSPGTGPYEQYF.

The CDR3 reads CASSLVPGGYNEQFF. CDR3 coding DNA: TGTGCCAGCAGCCTCGTCCCGGGGGGTTACAATGAGCAGTTCTTC. This chain uses TRBV4-2 with TRBJ2-1; 7 bases are a match to TRBD2. V lost 4 bases and J lost 4; bases outside the gene matches: 7. CDR1 and CDR2 (germline): LGHNA, YNFKEQ. The CDR3 sequence is 15 residues long.

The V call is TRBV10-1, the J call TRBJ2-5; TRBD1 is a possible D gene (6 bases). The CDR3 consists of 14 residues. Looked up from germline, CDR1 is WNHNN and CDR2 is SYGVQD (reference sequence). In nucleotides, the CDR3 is TGCGCGAGTATTTACAGGGACGCTAAAGAGACCCAGTACTTC. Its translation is CASIYRDAKETQYF.